The 23 T cell receptor beta chains reported below all come from one sample, sequenced in a study of blood T cells in healthy people across ages. Alongside a J-beta primer mix, a sample-barcoded 5' primer served in a second PCR lasting about 7 to 11 cycles. Using its own MiXCR run on the 5' RACE reads, TCRdb lists one record per CDR3 protein. The sample holds around 800,000 distinct CDR3 sequences, more than 25% seen once. The data were also submitted as part of a second study, on T cells of mothers and their children.

The sequenced sample was blood. These receptors were obtained from a boy under 18 in good health.

This clonotype was seen only a few times. This rearrangement joins TRBV12-3 or TRBV12-4 to TRBJ2-3, with 8 bases that match TRBD2. The V gene end was trimmed by 6 bases and the J gene end by 4 bases; junction bases not matched to a gene: 6. The CDR3 length is 14 residues. CDR3 sequence reads: CASSPGGPSDTQYF. CDR3 nucleotide sequence: TGTGCCAGCAGCCCGGGGGGGCCGTCAGATACGCAGTATTTT.

This chain uses TRBV10-3 with TRBJ2-3; D might be TRBD1 (7 bases). Germline values: CDR1 ENHRY, CDR2 SYGVKD. Deletions cut 4 bases from V and 1 base from J, with 15 bases between. There are 16 residues in the CDR3. CDR3 loop: CAISARQGGGTDTQYF. For the CDR3, the DNA is TGTGCCATCAGTGCCCGACAGGGAGGAGGCACAGATACGCAGTATTTT.

This sequence joins TRBV5-1 and TRBJ2-3; 10 bases map to TRBD2. J lost 4 bases, V lost 0 bases, and 5 bases had no gene match. The CDR3 has 16 amino acids. CDR1 and CDR2 (germline): SGHRS, YFSETQ. CDR3 nucleotides: TGCGCCAGCAGCTTGGTACCTAGCGGGGGTTCAGATACGCAGTATTTT. Protein product: CASSLVPSGGSDTQYF.

J is TRBJ1-2 and V is TRBV10-3, with 7 nucleotides matching TRBD1. The CDR3 contains 16 residues. Unmatched junction bases numbered 15, after V lost 11 bases and J lost 0 bases. The germline V gene has CDR1 ENHRY and CDR2 SYGVKD. The CDR3, as DNA: TGTGCCTCTAGTGGAGGGGGCCCCGTTTCTAACTATGGCTACACCTTC. It translates to CASSGGGPVSNYGYTF.

This clonotype was counted a few times. V is TRBV2 and J is TRBJ2-5; a weak D match, TRBD2 (6 bases). The CDR3 spans 15 residues. Per germline, CDR1 SNHLY and CDR2 FYNNEI. Trimming pared 4 bases from V and 4 bases from J, leaving 16 bases between. CDR3 residues: CASSGSGGVGETQYF. The CDR3 DNA reads TGTGCCAGCAGTGGGTCCGGGGGAGTGGGAGAGACCCAGTACTTC.

This clonotype was found a few times. The V gene is TRBV11-2, the J gene TRBJ2-1, with 11 bases fitting TRBD2. The end of the DNA aligns better with TRBJ2-5, so the J call may be wrong. Germline-derived CDR1 and CDR2 are SGHAT and FQNNGV. The CDR3 length is 17 residues. This CDR3 reads CASSLGVAGGPGETQYF. The CDR3 DNA follows: TGTGCCAGCAGCTTAGGGGTAGCGGGGGGGCCAGGGGAGACCCAGTACTTC.

The V gene is TRBV6-1, the J gene TRBJ2-5; no definite D call. The germline CDR1 and CDR2 sequences are MNHNS and SASEGT. V was pared by 3 bases and J by 1 base, with 6 bases between. This CDR3 spans 13 amino acids. Written as DNA, the CDR3 is TGTGCCAGCAGTGACGTGAGCCAAGAGACCCAGTACTTC. Translating it yields CASSDVSQETQYF.

The chain couples TRBV3-1 to TRBJ2-5; 7 bases match TRBD1. The junction had 14 bases not matched to a gene; V was cut back by 8 bases and J by 2 bases. The CDR3 is made up of 16 amino acids. CDR1 is LGHDT and CDR2 is YNNKEL in the germline V gene (reference sequence). The CDR3 spells CASALNQGDAQETQYF. CDR3 DNA sequence: TGTGCCAGCGCCCTCAACCAGGGGGATGCTCAAGAGACCCAGTACTTC.

This clonotype was detected a few times. The V and J genes are TRBV12-3 or TRBV12-4 and TRBJ2-5; a possible D gene is TRBD1 (6 bases). Near its end, the DNA agrees better with TRBJ2-7, so the J call may be wrong. The CDR3 runs to 14 residues. The CDR3 nucleotides are TGTGCCAGCAGTTCAGTGGGTACAGGGTACGAGCAGTACTTC. This gives the protein CASSSVGTGYEQYF.

This clonotype has only a few counts. The chain uses TRBV7-2 and TRBJ2-5, with 16 bases fitting TRBD2. The DNA end is more similar to TRBJ2-7, so the J call may be wrong. Germline CDR1 and CDR2: SGHTA and FQGNSA. This CDR3 contains 16 residues. CDR3 loop: CASSLGTSGGAYEQYF. The CDR3 region has the DNA TGTGCCAGCAGCTTGGGGACTAGCGGGGGGGCGTACGAGCAGTACTTC.

The CDR3 DNA sequence: TGCGCCAGCAGCTTCGGGATCTACAATGAGCAGTTCTTC. Translating gives CASSFGIYNEQFF. This chain uses TRBV5-1 with TRBJ2-1; weak D call: TRBD2 (5 bases). Germline V lookup: CDR1 SGHRS, CDR2 YFSETQ. V was clipped by 2 bases and J by 3 bases, with 6 bases between them. This CDR3 has 13 residues. Based on the CDR3 plus reference TRBV5-1 and TRBJ2-1, the full variable domain is KAGVTQTPRYLIKTRGQQVTLSCSPISGHRSVSWYQQTPGQGLQFLFEYFSETQRNKGNFPGRFSGRQFSNSRSEMNVSTLELGDSALYLCASSFGIYNEQFFGPGTRLTVL.

The table lists this clonotype with a few counts. The chain joins TRBV24-1 to TRBJ1-3; D gene unclear. CDR1 and CDR2 (germline): KGHDR, SFDVKD. V was cut by 4 bases and J by 0 bases, with 15 bases left in between. There are 17 residues in the CDR3. The CDR3 loop reads CATSEGSAYGSGNTIYF. The CDR3 nucleotides are TGTGCCACCAGTGAAGGGTCCGCATACGGCTCTGGAAACACCATATATTTT.

This clonotype has more than one count but fewer than ten. Germline and junction disagree at one end, which may indicate a read error. V is TRBV12-3 or TRBV12-4 and J is TRBJ2-2; 8 bases match TRBD1. This CDR3 contains 17 residues. CDR3 nucleotide sequence: TGCGCCAGCACCCCCATAATCGGACAGGGAATTACCGGGGAGCTGTTTTTT. It yields the protein CASTPIIGQGITGELFF.

Only one count was recorded for this clonotype. The chain recombines TRBV20-1 with TRBJ2-1, with 8 nucleotides matching TRBD2. Germline CDR1 and CDR2: DFQATT and SNEGSKA (reference sequence). The V gene end was trimmed by 1 base and the J gene end by 5 bases; junction bases not matched to a gene: 7. The CDR3 has 15 amino acids. The CDR3 spells CSARVPGGLDNEQFF. The CDR3 DNA follows: TGCAGTGCTAGAGTCCCGGGGGGGCTTGACAATGAGCAGTTCTTC.

The rearrangement links TRBV27 to TRBJ2-3; no definite D call. This CDR3 is built from 12 residues. Trimming shortened V by 4 bases and J by 5 bases, and 7 bases separated the two germline ends. Germline V CDR1 and CDR2: MNHEY, SMNVEV (reference sequence). The CDR3 DNA is TGTGCCAGCAGTTCTCAGTTAGATACGCAGTATTTT. This gives the protein CASSSQLDTQYF.

This clonotype occurred a few times. The chain has TRBV11-1 and TRBJ2-3, with TRBD2 as a possible D gene (6 bases). CDR3 length equals 14 residues. V shed 8 bases and J shed 0 bases, with 12 bases lying between them. The germline CDR1 and CDR2 sequences are SGHAT and FQDESV (reference sequence). The chain's CDR3 is CASRRSGSTDTQYF. In nucleotides, the CDR3 is TGTGCCAGCCGACGGAGCGGGAGCACAGATACGCAGTATTTT.

This clonotype has a handful of counts. The chain employs TRBV12-3 or TRBV12-4 and TRBJ2-5, with 7 bases aligning to TRBD2. This CDR3 spans 15 amino acids. V trimming: 3 bases; J trimming: 2 bases; junction bases outside the gene matches: 6. The CDR3 here is CASSLNGRPQETQYF. The DNA for the CDR3 is TGTGCCAGCAGTTTGAACGGGAGGCCTCAAGAGACCCAGTACTTC.

This clonotype occurred a few times. The J gene is TRBJ2-5, the V gene TRBV28; D is perhaps TRBD1 (6 bases). The J call is uncertain, as TRBJ2-1 better fits the DNA end. The CDR3 extends over 14 amino acids. Germline CDR1 reads MDHEN; CDR2 reads SYDVKM. CDR3 loop: CASSRQDYYNEQFF. The CDR3 DNA reads as TGTGCCAGCAGTCGACAGGATTACTACAATGAGCAGTTCTTC.

This clonotype was recorded a few times. The V gene is TRBV5-1, the J gene TRBJ2-5; no firm D call. The CDR3 covers 15 residues. Germline CDR1 SGHRS, CDR2 YFSETQ. Trimming removed 5 bases at V and 1 base at J, with 15 bases between. In DNA form, the CDR3 reads TGCGCCAGCAGTTATGGTGGGCCCCCCCAAGAGACCCAGTACTTC. Its translation: CASSYGGPPQETQYF.

The CDR3 here is CASSKDGTSGQETQYF. In nucleotides, the CDR3 is TGCGCCAGCAGCAAGGACGGGACTAGCGGCCAAGAGACCCAGTACTTC. This chain connects TRBV5-1 to TRBJ2-5; 11 bases line up with TRBD2. Germline-derived CDR1 and CDR2 are SGHRS and YFSETQ. Trimming removed 4 bases from V and 1 base from J; junction bases left unmatched: 6. The CDR3 totals 16 residues. Full variable domain (missing parts from reference TRBV5-1 and TRBJ2-5): KAGVTQTPRYLIKTRGQQVTLSCSPISGHRSVSWYQQTPGQGLQFLFEYFSETQRNKGNFPGRFSGRQFSNSRSEMNVSTLELGDSALYLCASSKDGTSGQETQYFGPGTRLLVL.

V and J are TRBV30 and TRBJ1-4, with unresolved D. This CDR3 contains 15 residues. Trimming pared 1 base from V and 0 bases from J, leaving 9 bases between. Germline V lookup: CDR1 GTSNPN, CDR2 SVGIG (reference sequence). The CDR3 DNA follows: TGTGCCTGGAGTGCCAACACTGCAACTAATGAAAAACTGTTTTTT. As protein: CAWSANTATNEKLFF.

The table lists this clonotype with a few counts. The chain recombines TRBV30 with TRBJ2-7, with 8 nucleotides matching TRBD2. Germline assignment: CDR1 GTSNPN and CDR2 SVGIG (reference sequence). The ends lost 2 bases at V and 0 bases at J; junction bases unmatched: 6. The CDR3 contains 15 residues. CDR3 amino acids: CAWSLLGTSSYEQYF. CDR3 bases: TGTGCCTGGAGTTTGCTGGGGACTAGCTCCTACGAGCAGTACTTC. Full variable domain (rest looked up from reference TRBV30 and TRBJ2-7): SQTIHQWPATLVQPVGSPLSLECTVEGTSNPNLYWYRQAAGRGLQLLFYSVGIGQISSEVPQNLSASRPQDRQFILSSKKLLLSDSGFYLCAWSLLGTSSYEQYFGPGTRLTVT.

The chain uses TRBV9 and TRBJ2-5, with 12 nucleotides matching TRBD2. The germline gives CDR1 SGDLS, CDR2 YYNGEE. V lost 0 bases and J lost 5; bases outside the gene matches: 8. CDR3 size: 17 residues. CDR3 sequence: CASSVGSGLAGGETQYF. CDR3 coding DNA: TGTGCCAGCAGCGTAGGGTCGGGACTAGCGGGCGGGGAGACCCAGTACTTC.